This TCR beta chain was obtained from a study of T cell repertoires in aging, cancer and after chemotherapy (dated by TCRdb to the late 2010s). About the full investigation: Donors spanned six age groups from 30 or younger to 70 or older, with at least three individuals per group. The study profiled peripheral blood TCR beta repertoires from healthy donors and cancer patients to examine immunoaging and T cell reconstitution after chemotherapy. The full dataset contained some 8.7 million TCR reads. Alongside about 97 healthy donors serving as a reference group, the cohort included some 220 cancer patients, of whom some 90 had hematological cancers and 120 to 130 had solid cancers. Control TCR repertoires from healthy donors were recorded over several months to years, and clear clonal overlap was observed across re-sampling.

In regard to this clonotype: What this receptor recognizes is not known. Per-base quality was not reported, and no clone a single base away is much larger than it.

General study outcomes and caveats: In both cancer cohorts, the median generation probability rose over the chemotherapy interval, which suggests that the repertoire was reconstituted through rebound thymic output. Declining TCR diversity with age in healthy donors was mainly explained by loss of richness; in cancer patients, loss of evenness also contributed. The authors noted that the repertoire data do not allow conclusions about immunological memory after chemotherapy. Significantly lower blood TCR diversity and higher clonality were observed in untreated patients with hematological or solid cancers than in age-matched healthy donors.

Using a mixed TRB-A/B primer pool, multiplex touch-down PCR amplified rearranged TRB sequences covering the V, D and J segments. Illumina adapters and sample indices were attached to the amplicons in two consecutive PCR reactions using Phusion HS II polymerase. The amplicons were purified from gel with the NucleoSpin Gel and PCR Clean-up kit and then assessed with Qubit and an Agilent 2100 Bioanalyzer. Libraries were sequenced on an Illumina MiSeq using 600-cycle, single-indexed, paired-end runs. The authors processed their data as follows. MiXCR versions 2.12 and 3.0.5 were used to process TRB sequences. Each unique CDR3 nucleotide sequence was counted as one clone, and only productive sequences with at least two reads were retained. The repertoire metrics were Shannon diversity, evenness, clonality (calculated as one minus evenness), and diversity profiles parameterized by alpha from 0 to 5. The IGoR algorithm was used to compute generation probabilities of clones in paired pre- and post-chemotherapy samples. TCRdb reanalyzed the raw reads on its own, using fastp at Q25 for trimming and MiXCR for clone calling, and kept in-frame beta chains. Rows merge per CDR3 protein into single entries with the most common DNA and genes. The V and J calls were determined by TCRdb, not by the authors. The table for this sample lists around 4,000 distinct CDR3 sequences; 28% of them were counted only once. The leading ten clones occupy around 6.4% of the sample.

TCR beta rearrangements were amplified from genomic DNA isolated from peripheral blood, not from sorted cells or RNA. Per the germline V gene (reference sequence), MNHEY is the CDR1 and SMNVEV is the CDR2. Trimming at the junction amounts to 5 bases on V and 0 bases on J, and the germline ends lie 14 bases apart. The CDR3 spans 16 residues, from the cysteine through the phenylalanine. Only the CDR3 DNA is retained, 48 bases long and in frame from the first base. The chain uses TRBV27 and TRBJ1-5; the best D guess is TRBD1, with 6 bases matching. Material: blood. This clonotype was sampled from a human donor in good health. The DNA is TGTGCCAGCAGTCCAGGACAGAGCTATAGCAATCAGCCCCAGCATTTT. This yields the protein CASSPGQSYSNQPQHF.